What follows are 25 T cell receptor beta chains derived from one specimen sequenced in a study of T cell repertoires in cytomegalovirus infection. For these receptors, no antigen is known. From the reads, TCRdb called clonotypes with MiXCR, one entry per CDR3 protein. Among around 540,000 distinct CDR3 sequences listed, about 33% were seen once. Sequencing used cultured PBMCs, obtained from culture after CMV antigen stimulation. The receptors derive from a human donor in good health (CMV status not recorded). Some clones in this sample may be carry-over from other donors' samples.

This clonotype was counted ten times or more. The rearrangement uses TRBV6-2 or TRBV6-3 and TRBJ1-1; TRBD1 is a possible D gene (6 bases). V was shortened by 2 bases and J by 10 bases, with 20 bases between the two germline ends. The CDR3 is made up of 15 amino acids. The germline CDR1 and CDR2 sequences are MNHEY and SVGEGT. CDR3 sequence reads: CASSYRGDTPSGAFF. The CDR3 DNA sequence: TGTGCCAGCAGTTACAGGGGGGATACACCTTCGGGAGCTTTCTTT.

For the CDR3, the DNA is TGTGCCAGCAGTCCACTCGTAACAGCACACCTAGGCACAGATACGCAGTATTTT. The encoded protein is CASSPLVTAHLGTDTQYF. The genes are TRBV6-6 and TRBJ2-3; D is undetermined. V was cut by 5 bases and J by 1 base, with 22 bases left in between. Germline assignment: CDR1 MNHNY and CDR2 SVGAGI (reference sequence). The CDR3 sequence is 18 residues long.

V is TRBV19 and J is TRBJ2-7; either TRBD1 or TRBD2 may fit D (5 bases each). Between the trimmed V and J ends, which lost 5 bases and 2 bases, there was a span of 16 bases. Germline V CDR1 and CDR2: LNHDA, SQIVND (reference sequence). CDR3 length equals 15 residues. The CDR3 bases are TGTGCCAGTAGTCCTTCGTCGGGGCCCGCCTACGAGCAGTACTTC. This gives the protein CASSPSSGPAYEQYF.

The rearrangement joins TRBV5-4 to TRBJ2-1, with D possibly being TRBD2 (5 bases). Deletions cut 3 bases from V and 8 bases from J, with 12 bases between. The CDR3 loop spans 13 amino acids. CDR1 SGHNT and CDR2 YYREEE come from the germline V gene (reference sequence). CDR3 nucleotides: TGTGCCAGCAGCTGGACCTACGGGGATGAGCAGTTCTTC. It translates to CASSWTYGDEQFF.

V and J are TRBV6-6 and TRBJ1-1, with 11 bases matching TRBD1. In germline, CDR1 is MNHNY, CDR2 SVGAGI (reference sequence). V shed 2 bases, J shed 3 bases, and the junction held 5 bases outside the gene matches. CDR3 length: 16 amino acids. In DNA form, the CDR3 reads TGTGCCAGCAGTTACGGACAGGGGGCAAGAGACACTGAAGCTTTCTTT. Translation gives CASSYGQGARDTEAFF.

This sequence joins TRBV28 and TRBJ2-5, with TRBD1 matching over 7 bases. J gave up 5 bases and V 5 bases, and 8 bases lay outside the gene matches. From germline, CDR1 is MDHEN and CDR2 SYDVKM. There are 14 residues in the CDR3. The chain's CDR3 is CASSTDRVRETQYF. The CDR3 nucleotides are TGTGCCAGCAGTACCGACAGGGTCCGGGAGACCCAGTACTTC.

This clonotype has ten or more counts. As DNA, the CDR3 is TGTGCCAGCATGGACGGGGGACAGGGGGCAGGTGGCTACACCTTC. Protein product: CASMDGGQGAGGYTF. V usage is TRBV7-9 and J usage is TRBJ1-2; 12 bases align to TRBD1. The CDR3 runs 15 residues. Unmatched junction bases numbered 10, after V lost 7 bases and J lost 7 bases. In germline, CDR1 is SEHNR, CDR2 FQNEAQ (reference sequence).

In this sample, this clonotype turned up a few times. The rearrangement uses TRBV20-1 and TRBJ1-4, with 10 bases identical to TRBD1. Germline assignment: CDR1 DFQATT and CDR2 SNEGSKA (reference sequence). CDR3 size: 13 residues. Trimming removed 6 bases from V and 6 bases from J; junction bases left unmatched: 4. CDR3 sequence: CSAPTGGYEKLFF. The CDR3 coding sequence is TGCAGTGCCCCGACAGGGGGCTATGAAAAACTGTTTTTT.

This clonotype occurred many times. The chain recombines TRBV4-2 with TRBJ1-3; 7 bases are a match to TRBD1. Germline CDR1 LGHNA, CDR2 YNFKEQ. Germline trimming cut 5 bases from V and 0 bases from J; bases unmatched to any gene: 7. The length of the CDR3 is 16 residues. The CDR3 sequence is CASSGRQGYSGNTIYF. The CDR3 DNA sequence: TGTGCCAGCAGCGGTCGACAGGGCTACTCTGGAAACACCATATATTTT.

This chain uses TRBV7-2 with TRBJ2-6; D uncertain. The CDR3 length is 13 residues. The V gene lost 5 bases and the J gene lost 4 bases, with 6 bases spanning the gap. Germline V lookup: CDR1 SGHTA, CDR2 FQGNSA. Here the CDR3 reads CASSPLGANVLTF. CDR3 DNA: TGTGCCAGCAGCCCTCTCGGGGCCAACGTCCTGACTTTC.

CDR3 nucleotides: TGTGCCAGCAGACGACCGGAGGTTATCACTGAAGCTTTCTTT. This codes for CASRRPEVITEAFF. V is TRBV6-6 and J is TRBJ1-1; no firm D call. The germline CDR1 and CDR2 sequences are MNHNY and SVGAGI (reference sequence). CDR3 size: 14 residues. V lost 6 bases and J 4 bases, leaving 15 bases between the germline ends.

The table lists this clonotype with a few counts. V usage is TRBV10-3 and J usage is TRBJ2-6, with 13 positions matching TRBD2. CDR3 length equals 17 residues. The trim removed 6 bases at V and 1 base at J, leaving 3 bases unmatched. Germline V gives CDR1 ENHRY, CDR2 SYGVKD. CDR3: CAIRGLAGESGANVLTF. The CDR3 DNA sequence: TGTGCCATCAGAGGACTAGCGGGAGAATCTGGGGCCAACGTCCTGACTTTC.

This rearrangement joins TRBV15 to TRBJ1-5; D remains unclear. This CDR3 region has 15 residues. Germline V gene sequence: CDR1 LNHNV, CDR2 YYDKDF (reference sequence). The V and J ends lost 7 bases and 2 bases respectively, with 15 bases between them. The CDR3 sequence: CATISDTGGNQPQHF. The CDR3 DNA follows: TGTGCCACCATCTCCGACACTGGGGGCAATCAGCCCCAGCATTTT.

This clonotype appeared a few times. This chain joins TRBV12-3 or TRBV12-4 and TRBJ2-3, with D perhaps matching TRBD1 or TRBD2 (5 bases each). The V end was cut by 6 bases, the J end by 6 bases, with 16 bases between. This CDR3 is 14 amino acids long. The CDR3, as DNA: TGTGCCAGCAGCCCCGGGACCCTAAGGGATACGCAGTATTTT. Translated: CASSPGTLRDTQYF.

In its sample, this clonotype was seen many times. The chain couples TRBV6-2 or TRBV6-3 to TRBJ2-5, with D tentatively TRBD1 or TRBD2 (5 bases each). The CDR3 length is 15 residues. Looked up from germline, CDR1 is MNHEY and CDR2 is SVGEGT. Trimming took 4 bases from V and 1 from J, leaving 13 bases between them. In nucleotides, the CDR3 is TGTGCCAGCAGTTCCTGGGGACCGATCCAAGAGACCCAGTACTTC. Translation gives CASSSWGPIQETQYF.

This clonotype was counted at least ten times. This chain links TRBV7-2 with TRBJ2-1; 7 nucleotides match TRBD2. Per the germline V gene, CDR1 is SGHTA and CDR2 is FQGNSA. V shed 5 bases and J 0 bases; nucleotides not matched to a gene: 4. This CDR3 is 15 amino acids long. The CDR3 nucleotides are TGTGCCAGCAGCCCCGCTAGCGGCTCCTACAATGAGCAGTTCTTC. Protein: CASSPASGSYNEQFF. The whole variable domain, filled in from reference TRBV7-2 and TRBJ2-1, reads GAGVSQSPSNKVTEKGKDVELRCDPISGHTALYWYRQSLGQGLEFLIYFQGNSAPDKSGLPSDRFSAERTGGSVSTLTIQRTQQEDSAVYLCASSPASGSYNEQFFGPGTRLTVL.

CDR3 bases: TGTGCCAGCAGCCCAGGGGAGTGGACTGAAGCTTTCTTT. Translating gives CASSPGEWTEAFF. This sequence joins TRBV7-9 and TRBJ1-1; the D gene is possibly TRBD1 (6 bases). Trimming removed 5 bases at V and 5 bases at J, with 12 bases between. The CDR3 is made up of 13 amino acids. Germline CDR1 reads SEHNR; CDR2 reads FQNEAQ (reference sequence).

The chain joins TRBV5-5 to TRBJ1-6; perhaps TRBD1 as D (5 bases). CDR1 and CDR2 (germline): SGHKS, YYEKEE (reference sequence). V was cut by 0 bases and J by 12 bases, with 13 bases left in between. The CDR3 spans 14 residues. Here the CDR3 DNA reads TGTGCCAGCAGCTTGGAGCAGGGTGTAGGACCCCTCCACTTT. Translated: CASSLEQGVGPLHF.

This clonotype turned up a few times. The rearrangement joins TRBV4-3 to TRBJ2-1, with 8 bases aligning to TRBD2. Germline assignment: CDR1 LGHNA and CDR2 YSLEER. The CDR3 extends over 16 amino acids. With V trimmed by 2 bases and J by 5 bases, 8 bases remained unmatched. In nucleotides, the CDR3 is TGCGCCAGCAGCCAAAACCGGGGGGGGCAACACAATGAGCAGTTCTTC. Protein product: CASSQNRGGQHNEQFF.

J is TRBJ1-1 and V is TRBV4-2, with D uncertain. CDR1 is LGHNA, CDR2 YNFKEQ, per germline. This CDR3 has 15 amino acids. Trimming cost V 0 bases and J 1 base, with 9 bases left between them. The DNA for the CDR3 is TGTGCCAGCAGCCAAGAAGGGCTCAGGAACACTGAAGCTTTCTTT. Protein sequence: CASSQEGLRNTEAFF.

This clonotype was counted a few times. J is TRBJ1-1 and V is TRBV19; 7 bases align to TRBD1. Trimming cost V 7 bases and J 2 bases; bases outside gene matches: 13. The CDR3 has 16 amino acids. CDR1 and CDR2 from the germline V gene are LNHDA and SQIVND (reference sequence). The CDR3 nucleotides are TGTGCCAGTATAAGGGGTACAGGGGTGAGAAACACTGAAGCTTTCTTT. Translated: CASIRGTGVRNTEAFF.

This clonotype was counted only a few times. The genes are TRBV12-3 or TRBV12-4 and TRBJ1-2; D perhaps matches TRBD1 (6 bases). V was cut by 4 bases and J by 6 bases, with 15 bases left in between. The CDR3 runs 14 residues. In DNA form, the CDR3 reads TGTGCCAGCAGTTCCACAGGGATTGGCGATGGCTACACCTTC. Translated, it gives CASSSTGIGDGYTF.

This clonotype was seen a few times. The chain combines TRBV7-2 with TRBJ2-7; TRBD1 is a possible D gene (5 bases). V lost 4 bases and J 7 bases, leaving 14 bases between the germline ends. Germline loops: CDR1 SGHTA, CDR2 FQGNSA. The CDR3 extends over 13 amino acids. CDR3: CASSSPLTGEQYV. In DNA, the CDR3 is TGTGCCAGCAGCTCCCCCCTCACAGGAGAGCAGTACGTC.

This clonotype showed up just a few times. The chain couples TRBV7-9 to TRBJ1-6, with D possibly TRBD1 on 6 matching bases. CDR1 is SEHNR and CDR2 is FQNEAQ in the germline V gene (reference sequence). This CDR3 is built from 15 residues. The ends were cut back, 0 bases at V and 6 bases at J, with 9 bases in the middle. The CDR3 nucleotides are TGTGCCAGCAGCTTAGCGGCAGGGGCTAATTCACCCCTCCACTTT. It is translated as CASSLAAGANSPLHF.

The rearrangement links TRBV19 to TRBJ2-1, with D possibly being TRBD1 (6 bases). Germline CDR1 LNHDA, CDR2 SQIVND (reference sequence). Trimming pared 3 bases from V and 2 bases from J, leaving 11 bases between. There are 15 residues in the CDR3. CDR3 DNA sequence: TGTGCCAGTAGTATCCCATGGGACACCTACAATGAGCAGTTCTTC. It yields the protein CASSIPWDTYNEQFF.